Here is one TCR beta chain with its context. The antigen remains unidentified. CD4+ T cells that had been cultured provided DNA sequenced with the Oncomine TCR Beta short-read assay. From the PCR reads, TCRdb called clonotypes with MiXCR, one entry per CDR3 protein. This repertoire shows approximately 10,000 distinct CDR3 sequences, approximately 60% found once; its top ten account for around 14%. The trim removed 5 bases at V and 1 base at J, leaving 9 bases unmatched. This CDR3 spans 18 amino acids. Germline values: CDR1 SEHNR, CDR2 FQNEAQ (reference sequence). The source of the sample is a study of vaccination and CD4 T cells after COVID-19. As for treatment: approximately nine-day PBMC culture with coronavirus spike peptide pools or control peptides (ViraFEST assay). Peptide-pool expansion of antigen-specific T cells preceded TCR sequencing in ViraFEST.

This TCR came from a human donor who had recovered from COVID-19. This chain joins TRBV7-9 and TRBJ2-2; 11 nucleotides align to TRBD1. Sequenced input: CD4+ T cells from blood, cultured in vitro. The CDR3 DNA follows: TGTGCCAGCAGCCGATGGACAGGGGGCTTGTGGAACACCGGGGAGCTGTTTTTT. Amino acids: CASSRWTGGLWNTGELFF.